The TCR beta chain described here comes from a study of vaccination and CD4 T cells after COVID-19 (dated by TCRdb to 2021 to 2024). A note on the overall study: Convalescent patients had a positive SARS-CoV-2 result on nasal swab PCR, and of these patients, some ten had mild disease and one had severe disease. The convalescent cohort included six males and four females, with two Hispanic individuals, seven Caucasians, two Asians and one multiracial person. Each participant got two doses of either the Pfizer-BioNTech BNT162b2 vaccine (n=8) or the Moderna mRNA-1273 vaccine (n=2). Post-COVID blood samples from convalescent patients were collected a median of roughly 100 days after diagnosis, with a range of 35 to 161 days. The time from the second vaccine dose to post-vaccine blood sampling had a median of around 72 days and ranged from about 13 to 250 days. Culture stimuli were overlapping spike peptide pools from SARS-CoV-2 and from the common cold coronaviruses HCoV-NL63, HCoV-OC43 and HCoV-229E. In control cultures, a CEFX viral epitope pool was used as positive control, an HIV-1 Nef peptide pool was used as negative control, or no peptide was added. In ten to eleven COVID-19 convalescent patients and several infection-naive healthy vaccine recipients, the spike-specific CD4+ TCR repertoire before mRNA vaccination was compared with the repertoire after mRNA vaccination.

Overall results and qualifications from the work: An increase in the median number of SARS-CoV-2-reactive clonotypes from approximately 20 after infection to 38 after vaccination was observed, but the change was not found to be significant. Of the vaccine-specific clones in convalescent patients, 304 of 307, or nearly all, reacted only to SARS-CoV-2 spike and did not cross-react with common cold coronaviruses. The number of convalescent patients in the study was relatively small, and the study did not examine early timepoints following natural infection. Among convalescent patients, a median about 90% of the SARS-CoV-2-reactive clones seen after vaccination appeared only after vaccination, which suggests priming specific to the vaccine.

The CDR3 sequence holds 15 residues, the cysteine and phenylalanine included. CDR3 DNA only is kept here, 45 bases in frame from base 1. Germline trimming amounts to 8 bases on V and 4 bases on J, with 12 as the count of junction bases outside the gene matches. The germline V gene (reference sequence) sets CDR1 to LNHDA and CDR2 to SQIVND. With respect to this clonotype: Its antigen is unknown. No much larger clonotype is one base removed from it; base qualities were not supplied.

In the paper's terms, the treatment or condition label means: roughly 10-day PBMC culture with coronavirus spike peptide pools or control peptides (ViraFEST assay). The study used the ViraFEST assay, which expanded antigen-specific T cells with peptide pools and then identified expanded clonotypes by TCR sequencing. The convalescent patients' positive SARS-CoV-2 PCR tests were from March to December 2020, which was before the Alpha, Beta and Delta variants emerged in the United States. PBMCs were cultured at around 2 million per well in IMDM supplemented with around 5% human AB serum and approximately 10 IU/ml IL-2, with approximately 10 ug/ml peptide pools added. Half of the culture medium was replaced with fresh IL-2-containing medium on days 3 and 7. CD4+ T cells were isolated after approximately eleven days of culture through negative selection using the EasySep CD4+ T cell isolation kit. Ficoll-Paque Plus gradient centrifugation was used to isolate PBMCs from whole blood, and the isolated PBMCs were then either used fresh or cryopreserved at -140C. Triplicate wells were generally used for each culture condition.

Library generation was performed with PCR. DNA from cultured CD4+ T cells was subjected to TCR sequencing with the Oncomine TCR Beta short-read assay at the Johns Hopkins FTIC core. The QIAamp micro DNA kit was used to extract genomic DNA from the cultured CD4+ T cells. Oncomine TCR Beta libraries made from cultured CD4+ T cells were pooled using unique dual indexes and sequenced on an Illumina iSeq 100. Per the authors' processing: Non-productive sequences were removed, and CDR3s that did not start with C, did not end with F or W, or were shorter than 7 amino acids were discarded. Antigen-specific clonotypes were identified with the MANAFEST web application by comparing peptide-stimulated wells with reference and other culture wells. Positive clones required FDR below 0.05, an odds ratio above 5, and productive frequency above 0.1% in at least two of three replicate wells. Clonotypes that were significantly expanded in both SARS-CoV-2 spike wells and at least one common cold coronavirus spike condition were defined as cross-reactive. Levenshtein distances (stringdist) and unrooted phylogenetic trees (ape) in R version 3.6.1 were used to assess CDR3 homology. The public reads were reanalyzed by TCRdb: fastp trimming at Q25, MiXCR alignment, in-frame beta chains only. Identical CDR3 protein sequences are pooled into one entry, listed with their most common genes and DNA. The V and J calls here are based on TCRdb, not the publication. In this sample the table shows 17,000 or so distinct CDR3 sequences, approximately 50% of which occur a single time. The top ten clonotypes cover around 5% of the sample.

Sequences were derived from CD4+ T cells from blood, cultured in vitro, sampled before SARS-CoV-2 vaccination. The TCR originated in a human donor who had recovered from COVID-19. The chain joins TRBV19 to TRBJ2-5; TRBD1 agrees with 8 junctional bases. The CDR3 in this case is CASARTLTGGETQYF. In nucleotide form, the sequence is TGTGCCAGTGCACGAACCCTCACAGGGGGAGAGACCCAGTACTTC.